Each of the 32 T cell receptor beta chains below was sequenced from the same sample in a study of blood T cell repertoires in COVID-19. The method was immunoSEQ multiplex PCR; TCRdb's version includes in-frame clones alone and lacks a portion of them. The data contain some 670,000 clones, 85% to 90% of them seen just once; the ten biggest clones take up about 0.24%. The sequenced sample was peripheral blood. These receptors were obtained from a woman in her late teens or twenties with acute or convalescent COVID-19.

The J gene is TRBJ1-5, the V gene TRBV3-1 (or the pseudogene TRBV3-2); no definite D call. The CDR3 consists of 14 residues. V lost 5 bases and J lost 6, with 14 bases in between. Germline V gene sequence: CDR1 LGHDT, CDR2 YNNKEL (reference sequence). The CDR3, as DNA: TGTGCCAGCAGCTTAGAGGGAGGCTGTCAGCCCCAGCATTTT. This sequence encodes CASSLEGGCQPQHF.

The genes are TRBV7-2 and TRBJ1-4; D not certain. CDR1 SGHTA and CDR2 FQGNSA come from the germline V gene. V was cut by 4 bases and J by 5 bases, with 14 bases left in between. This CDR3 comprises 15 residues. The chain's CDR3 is CASSSLPNLNEKLFF. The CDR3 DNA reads TGTGCCAGCAGCTCGCTACCAAACCTAAATGAAAAACTGTTTTTT.

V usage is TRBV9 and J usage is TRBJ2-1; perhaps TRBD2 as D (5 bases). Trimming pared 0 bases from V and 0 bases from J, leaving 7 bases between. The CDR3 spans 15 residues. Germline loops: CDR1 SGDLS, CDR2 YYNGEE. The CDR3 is CASSVVEGSYNEQFF. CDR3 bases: TGTGCCAGCAGCGTAGTAGAGGGCTCCTACAATGAGCAGTTCTTC.

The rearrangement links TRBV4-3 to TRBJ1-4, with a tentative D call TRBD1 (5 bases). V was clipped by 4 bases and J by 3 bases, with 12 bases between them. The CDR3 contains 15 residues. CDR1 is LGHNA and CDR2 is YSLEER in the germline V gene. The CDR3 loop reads CASSRGQGPNEKLFF. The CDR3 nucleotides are TGCGCCAGCAGCCGAGGACAAGGGCCTAATGAAAAACTGTTTTTT.

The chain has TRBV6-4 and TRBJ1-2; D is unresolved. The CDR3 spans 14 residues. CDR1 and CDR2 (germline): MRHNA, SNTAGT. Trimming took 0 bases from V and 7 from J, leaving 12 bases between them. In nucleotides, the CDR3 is TGTGCCAGCAGTGACTCGAGGGAGGGCTTTGGCTACACCTTC. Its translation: CASSDSREGFGYTF.

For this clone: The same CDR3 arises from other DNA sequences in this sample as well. As DNA, the CDR3 is TGTGCCAGCTCCCCCCGGGACAAAAGTTACGAGCAGTACTTC. It specifies CASSPRDKSYEQYF. The chain joins TRBV18 to TRBJ2-7, with a possible D match to TRBD1 (6 bases). The CDR3 length is 14 residues. V shed 6 bases and J shed 4 bases, with 16 bases lying between them. Germline CDR1 KGHSH, CDR2 LQKENI.

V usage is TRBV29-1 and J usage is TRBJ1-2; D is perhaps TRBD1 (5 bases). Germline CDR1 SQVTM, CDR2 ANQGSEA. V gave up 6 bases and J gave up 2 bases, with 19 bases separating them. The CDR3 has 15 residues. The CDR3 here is CSVTMGGDANYGYTF. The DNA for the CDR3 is TGCAGCGTAACTATGGGGGGGGATGCCAACTATGGCTACACCTTC.

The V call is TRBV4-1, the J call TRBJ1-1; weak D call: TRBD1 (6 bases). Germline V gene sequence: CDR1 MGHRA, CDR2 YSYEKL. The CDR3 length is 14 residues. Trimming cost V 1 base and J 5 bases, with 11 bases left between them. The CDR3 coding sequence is TGCGCCAGCAGCCAAGGCGAAAGGGGGACTGAAGCTTTCTTT. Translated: CASSQGERGTEAFF.

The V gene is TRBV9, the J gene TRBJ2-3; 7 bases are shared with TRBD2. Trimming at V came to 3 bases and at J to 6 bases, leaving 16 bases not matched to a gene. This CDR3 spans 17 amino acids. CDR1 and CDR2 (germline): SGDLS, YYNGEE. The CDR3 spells CASSAYAGLTALDTQYF. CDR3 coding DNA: TGTGCCAGCAGCGCCTACGCGGGACTAACGGCGCTGGATACGCAGTATTTT.

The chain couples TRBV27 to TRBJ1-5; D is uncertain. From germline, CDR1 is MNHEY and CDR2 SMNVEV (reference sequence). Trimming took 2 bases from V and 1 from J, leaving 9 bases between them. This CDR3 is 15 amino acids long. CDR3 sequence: CASSLSWASNQPQHF. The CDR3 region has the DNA TGTGCCAGCAGTTTAAGTTGGGCGAGCAATCAGCCCCAGCATTTT.

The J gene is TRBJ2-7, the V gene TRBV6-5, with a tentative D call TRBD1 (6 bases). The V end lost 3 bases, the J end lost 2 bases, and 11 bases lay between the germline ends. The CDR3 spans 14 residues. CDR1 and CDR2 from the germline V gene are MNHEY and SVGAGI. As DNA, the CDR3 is TGTGCCAGCAGTTATCATGGGGACACCTACGAGCAGTACTTC. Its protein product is CASSYHGDTYEQYF.

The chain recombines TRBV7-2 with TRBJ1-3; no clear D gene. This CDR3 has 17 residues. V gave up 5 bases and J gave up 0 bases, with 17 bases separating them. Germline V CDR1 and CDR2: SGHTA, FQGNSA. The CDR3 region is CASSHETRVHSGNTIYF. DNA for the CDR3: TGTGCCAGCAGCCACGAAACTAGGGTCCACTCTGGAAACACCATATATTTT.

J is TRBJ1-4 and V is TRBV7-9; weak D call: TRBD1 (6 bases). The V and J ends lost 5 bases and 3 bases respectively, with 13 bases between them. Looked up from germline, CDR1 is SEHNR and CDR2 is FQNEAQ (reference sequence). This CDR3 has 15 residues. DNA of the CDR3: TGTGCCAGCAGCGAACAGGGTTCGGCTAATGAAAAACTGTTTTTT. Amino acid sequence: CASSEQGSANEKLFF.

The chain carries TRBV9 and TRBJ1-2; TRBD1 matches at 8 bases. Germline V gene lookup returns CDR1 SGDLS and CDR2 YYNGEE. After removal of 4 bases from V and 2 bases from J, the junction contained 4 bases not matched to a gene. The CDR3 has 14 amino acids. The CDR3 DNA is TGTGCCAGCAGCACCGGACAGGGCAACTATGGCTACACCTTC. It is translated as CASSTGQGNYGYTF.

The DNA of the CDR3 is TGTGCCAGCAGCACTGTGACAGTATACAATGAGCAGTTCTTC. Protein: CASSTVTVYNEQFF. The chain is built from TRBV6-5 and TRBJ2-1; a possible D gene is TRBD1 (5 bases). CDR1 is MNHEY, CDR2 SVGAGI, per germline. V lost 6 bases, J lost 4 bases, and 13 bases lay in between. This CDR3 region has 14 residues.

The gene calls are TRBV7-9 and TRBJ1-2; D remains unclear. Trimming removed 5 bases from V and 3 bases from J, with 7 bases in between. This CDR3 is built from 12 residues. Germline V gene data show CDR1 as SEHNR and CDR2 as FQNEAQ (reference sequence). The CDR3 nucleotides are TGTGCCAGCAGCGATGCGGACTATGGCTACACCTTC. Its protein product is CASSDADYGYTF.

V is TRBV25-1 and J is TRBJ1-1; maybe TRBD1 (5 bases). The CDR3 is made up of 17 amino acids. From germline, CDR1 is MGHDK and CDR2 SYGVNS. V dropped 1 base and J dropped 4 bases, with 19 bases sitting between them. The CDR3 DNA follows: TGTGCCAGCAGTGAATTGATACCGGGACCCGGGAGCACTGAAGCTTTCTTT. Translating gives CASSELIPGPGSTEAFF. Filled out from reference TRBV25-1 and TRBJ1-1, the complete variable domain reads EADIYQTPRYLVIGTGKKITLECSQTMGHDKMYWYQQDPGMELHLIHYSYGVNSTEKGDLSSESTVSRIRTEHFPLTLESARPSHTSQYLCASSELIPGPGSTEAFFGQGTRLTVV.

The CDR3, as DNA: TGTGCCAGTAGTATTTCGGGACAGACTTATGGCTACACCTTC. Translating gives CASSISGQTYGYTF. The chain uses TRBV19 and TRBJ1-2; 7 bases align to TRBD1. V shed 3 bases and J 5 bases; nucleotides not matched to a gene: 6. Germline V gene sequence: CDR1 LNHDA, CDR2 SQIVND (reference sequence). This CDR3 is built from 14 residues.

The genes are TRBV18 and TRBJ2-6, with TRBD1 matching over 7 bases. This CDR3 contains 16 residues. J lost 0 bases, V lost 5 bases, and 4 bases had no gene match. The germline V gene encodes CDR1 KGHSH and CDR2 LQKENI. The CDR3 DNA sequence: TGTGCCAGCTCAGTGGGACAGAGCTCTGGGGCCAACGTCCTGACTTTC. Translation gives CASSVGQSSGANVLTF.

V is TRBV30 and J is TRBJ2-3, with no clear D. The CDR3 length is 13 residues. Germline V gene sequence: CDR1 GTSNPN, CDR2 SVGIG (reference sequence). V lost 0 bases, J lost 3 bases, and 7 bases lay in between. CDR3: CAWSVRRTDTQYF. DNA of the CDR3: TGTGCCTGGAGTGTACGGAGAACAGATACGCAGTATTTT. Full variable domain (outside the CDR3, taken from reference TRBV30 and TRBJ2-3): SQTIHQWPATLVQPVGSPLSLECTVEGTSNPNLYWYRQAAGRGLQLLFYSVGIGQISSEVPQNLSASRPQDRQFILSSKKLLLSDSGFYLCAWSVRRTDTQYFGPGTRLTVL.

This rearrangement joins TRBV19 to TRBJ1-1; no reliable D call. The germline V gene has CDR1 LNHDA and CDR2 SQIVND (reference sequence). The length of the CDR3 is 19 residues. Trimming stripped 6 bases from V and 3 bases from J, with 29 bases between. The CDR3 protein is CASRPLTPDGYYSDTEAFF. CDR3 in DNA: TGTGCCAGTAGACCCCTTACCCCCGACGGGTACTATTCGGACACTGAAGCTTTCTTT.

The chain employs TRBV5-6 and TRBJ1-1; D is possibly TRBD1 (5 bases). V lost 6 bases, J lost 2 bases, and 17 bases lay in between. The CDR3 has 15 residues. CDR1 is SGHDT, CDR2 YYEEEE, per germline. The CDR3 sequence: CASIQGYRGNTEAFF. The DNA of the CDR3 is TGTGCCAGCATCCAGGGTTACCGTGGTAACACTGAAGCTTTCTTT.

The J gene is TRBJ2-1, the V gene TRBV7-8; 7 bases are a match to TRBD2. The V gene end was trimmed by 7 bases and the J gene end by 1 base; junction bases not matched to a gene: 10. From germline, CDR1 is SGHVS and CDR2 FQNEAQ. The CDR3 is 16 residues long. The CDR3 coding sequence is TGTGCCAGCACCGTCCATCTAGCGGAATCCTACAATGAGCAGTTCTTC. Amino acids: CASTVHLAESYNEQFF.

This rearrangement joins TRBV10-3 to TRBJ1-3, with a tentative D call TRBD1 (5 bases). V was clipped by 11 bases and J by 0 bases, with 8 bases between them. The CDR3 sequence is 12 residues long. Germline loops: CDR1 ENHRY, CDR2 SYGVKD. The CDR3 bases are TGTGCCGACAGCCCCTCTGGAAACACCATATATTTT. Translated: CADSPSGNTIYF.

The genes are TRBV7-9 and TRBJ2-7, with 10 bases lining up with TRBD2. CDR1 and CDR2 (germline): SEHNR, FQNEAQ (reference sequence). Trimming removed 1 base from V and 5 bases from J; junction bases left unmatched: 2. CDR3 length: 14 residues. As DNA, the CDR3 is TGTGCCAGCAGCTTAGGGCTAGCGGGGGACGAGCAGTACTTC. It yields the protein CASSLGLAGDEQYF.

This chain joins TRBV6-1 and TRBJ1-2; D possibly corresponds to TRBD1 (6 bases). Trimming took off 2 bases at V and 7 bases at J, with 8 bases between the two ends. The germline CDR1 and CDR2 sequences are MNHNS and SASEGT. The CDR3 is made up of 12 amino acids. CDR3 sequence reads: CASSETGFGYTF. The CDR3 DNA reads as TGTGCCAGCAGTGAAACAGGGTTTGGCTACACCTTC.

The CDR3 DNA is TGTGCCAGCAGCGTAAGCAGGACATACAATGAGCAGTTCTTC. Its protein is CASSVSRTYNEQFF. V usage is TRBV9 and J usage is TRBJ2-1, with D possibly being TRBD1 (5 bases). Trimming stripped 1 base from V and 4 bases from J, with 9 bases between. Germline CDR1 and CDR2: SGDLS and YYNGEE. The CDR3 length is 14 residues.

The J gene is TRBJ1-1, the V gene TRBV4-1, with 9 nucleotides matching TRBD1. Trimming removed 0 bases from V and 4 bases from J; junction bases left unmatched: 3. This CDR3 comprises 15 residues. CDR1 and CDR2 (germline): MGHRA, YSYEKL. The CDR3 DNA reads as TGCGCCAGCAGCCAAGAGACAGGGGGGGGCACTGAAGCTTTCTTT. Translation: CASSQETGGGTEAFF.

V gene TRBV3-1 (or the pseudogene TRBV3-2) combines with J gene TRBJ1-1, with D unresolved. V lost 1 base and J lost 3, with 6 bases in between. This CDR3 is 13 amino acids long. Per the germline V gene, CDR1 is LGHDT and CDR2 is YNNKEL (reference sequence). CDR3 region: CASSQAQYTEAFF. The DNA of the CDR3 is TGTGCCAGCAGCCAAGCCCAATACACTGAAGCTTTCTTT.

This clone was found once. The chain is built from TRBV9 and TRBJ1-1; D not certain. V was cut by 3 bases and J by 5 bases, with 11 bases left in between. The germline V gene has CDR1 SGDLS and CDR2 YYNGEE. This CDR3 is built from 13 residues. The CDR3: CASSALWATEAFF. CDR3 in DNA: TGTGCCAGCAGCGCCTTATGGGCAACTGAAGCTTTCTTT.

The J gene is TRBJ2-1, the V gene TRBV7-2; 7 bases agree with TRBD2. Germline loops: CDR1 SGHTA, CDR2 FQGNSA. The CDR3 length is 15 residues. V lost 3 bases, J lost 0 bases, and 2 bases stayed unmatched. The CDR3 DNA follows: TGTGCCAGCAGCTTTCCGGGGGGCTCCTACAATGAGCAGTTCTTC. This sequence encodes CASSFPGGSYNEQFF.

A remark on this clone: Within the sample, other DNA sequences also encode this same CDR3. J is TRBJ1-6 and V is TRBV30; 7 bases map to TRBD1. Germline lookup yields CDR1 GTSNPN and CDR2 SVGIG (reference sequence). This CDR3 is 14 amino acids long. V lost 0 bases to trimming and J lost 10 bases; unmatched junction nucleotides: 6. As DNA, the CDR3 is TGTGCCTGGAGTGTACGGGGCAGGGGGTCACCCCTCCACTTT. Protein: CAWSVRGRGSPLHF. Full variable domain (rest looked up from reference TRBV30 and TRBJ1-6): SQTIHQWPATLVQPVGSPLSLECTVEGTSNPNLYWYRQAAGRGLQLLFYSVGIGQISSEVPQNLSASRPQDRQFILSSKKLLLSDSGFYLCAWSVRGRGSPLHFGNGTRLTVT.